This T cell receptor beta chain was sequenced during a study of T cell clonality in common variable immunodeficiency. Study-level results: In common variable immunodeficiency, TCR beta chains reportedly carried fewer deletions and N-nucleotide insertions.

The CDR3 contains 15 residues. In germline, CDR1 is KGHSH, CDR2 LQKENI. The germline V and J ends were trimmed by 4 bases and 0 bases, with 10 bases remaining between them. Only in-frame clones appear in the TCRdb table, and some are missing; sequencing was by immunoSEQ multiplex PCR. The sample includes over 13,000 clones, none of them occurring once. This clone was detected a few times. The antigen is unknown. The read terminates 3 residues before the CDR3 end, so the remaining end is supplied by the germline J gene. The V call is TRBV18, the J call TRBJ1-5, with D perhaps TRBD1 (5 bases). The sequenced sample consisted of peripheral blood mononuclear cells. The clonotype was recovered from a human donor with common variable immunodeficiency. The CDR3 DNA, read in part, is TGTGCCAGCTCACGCCAGGGAAATAGCAATCAGCCC. This translates into CASSRQGNSNQP. The full CDR3 sequence reads CASSRQGNSNQPQHF.